One sample yielded the 19 T cell receptor beta chains listed below, sequenced in a study of PD-1 blockade in classical Hodgkin lymphoma. Here immunoSEQ multiplex PCR was the method, and the copy in TCRdb shows in-frame clones only, minus some. The data contain around 20,000 clones, around 86% of them seen just once; the ten biggest clones take up around 13%. Every patient had relapsed following autologous stem cell transplantation, and cohorts differed in brentuximab vedotin exposure. This sample comprised peripheral blood mononuclear cells (PBMCs), obtained before the second cycle of nivolumab. These receptors were collected from a human donor with classical Hodgkin lymphoma.

The rearrangement joins TRBV11-2 to TRBJ2-7; 11 bases agree with TRBD1. The CDR3 consists of 16 residues. Germline values: CDR1 SGHAT, CDR2 FQNNGV. Trimming took 8 bases from V and 4 from J; bases not matched to a gene: 13. The CDR3 nucleotides are TGTGCCAGCGAATCCGCCGGGACAGGGGGTTCTTACGAGCAGTACTTC. Protein sequence: CASESAGTGGSYEQYF.

The V and J genes are TRBV7-8 and TRBJ2-1; D uncertain. CDR3 length equals 15 residues. CDR1 and CDR2 from the germline V gene are SGHVS and FQNEAQ. V was shortened by 1 base and J by 4 bases, with 11 bases between the two germline ends. This CDR3 is CASSLVSLMYNEQFF. CDR3 coding DNA: TGTGCCAGCAGCTTAGTCTCACTGATGTACAATGAGCAGTTCTTC.

The J gene is TRBJ2-5, the V gene TRBV4-2; TRBD2 matches 8 bases. J lost 5 bases, V lost 0 bases, and 5 bases had no gene match. This CDR3 has 15 residues. From germline, CDR1 is LGHNA and CDR2 YNFKEQ. This CDR3 reads CASSQDLGGAETQYF. The CDR3 DNA reads as TGTGCCAGCAGCCAAGATCTCGGGGGGGCCGAGACCCAGTACTTC.

The V gene is TRBV2, the J gene TRBJ2-7, with a possible D match to TRBD1 (6 bases). Trimming pared 4 bases from V and 5 bases from J, leaving 18 bases between. CDR3 length equals 15 residues. CDR1 SNHLY and CDR2 FYNNEI come from the germline V gene. CDR3 DNA sequence: TGTGCCAGCAGTGCGGCCGGACAGATGCTCAACGAGCAGTACTTC. As protein: CASSAAGQMLNEQYF.

This chain links TRBV18 with TRBJ1-3, with D possibly TRBD1 on 5 matching bases. Germline V CDR1 and CDR2: KGHSH, LQKENI. CDR3 length: 14 residues. V lost 3 bases to trimming and J lost 1 base, with 7 bases between them. The CDR3 sequence: CASSPQGSGNTIYF. In DNA form, the CDR3 reads TGTGCCAGCTCACCTCAGGGTTCTGGAAACACCATATATTTT.

V and J are TRBV7-9 and TRBJ2-5, with D perhaps matching TRBD2 (5 bases). Per the germline V gene, CDR1 is SEHNR and CDR2 is FQNEAQ (reference sequence). The CDR3 is made up of 12 amino acids. Trimming left V 5 bases short and J 9 bases short, with 13 bases between. Here the CDR3 reads CASSTEVGPQYF. The CDR3 coding sequence is TGTGCCAGCAGCACGGAGGTGGGCCCCCAGTACTTC.

This clone appeared a few times. The chain has TRBV7-9 and TRBJ2-1, with TRBD2 identical over 9 bases. This CDR3 has 18 amino acids. After removal of 5 bases from V and 6 bases from J, the junction contained 17 bases not matched to a gene. Germline CDR1 and CDR2: SEHNR and FQNEAQ (reference sequence). The CDR3 reads CASSDSRELAGPGNEQFF. The CDR3 region has the DNA TGTGCCAGCAGCGATTCCAGGGAGCTAGCGGGGCCAGGCAATGAGCAGTTCTTC.

The chain carries TRBV10-3 and TRBJ2-1; either TRBD1 or TRBD2 may fit D (5 bases each). CDR3 length: 14 residues. V gave up 6 bases and J gave up 2 bases, with 11 bases separating them. CDR1 is ENHRY, CDR2 SYGVKD, per germline. CDR3 sequence reads: CAIRGQGPYNEQFF. The DNA of the CDR3 is TGTGCCATCAGGGGGCAGGGACCCTACAATGAGCAGTTCTTC.

The table lists this clone with a count of one. The chain recombines TRBV4-1 with TRBJ2-1, with unresolved D. This CDR3 has 14 amino acids. Trimming took off 3 bases at V and 6 bases at J, with 12 bases between the two ends. The germline V gene encodes CDR1 MGHRA and CDR2 YSYEKL. CDR3 nucleotides: TGCGCCAGCAGCCAGGCTAGGTCAGGCAATGAGCAGTTCTTC. The encoded protein is CASSQARSGNEQFF.

J is TRBJ2-5 and V is TRBV7-2; D call uncertain. Per the germline V gene, CDR1 is SGHTA and CDR2 is FQGNSA. Trimming took off 3 bases at V and 1 base at J, with 6 bases between the two ends. The CDR3 is 13 residues long. This CDR3 reads CASSFHRQETQYF. CDR3 bases: TGTGCCAGCAGCTTTCATCGCCAAGAGACCCAGTACTTC.

The count of this clone is one. The chain uses TRBV7-9 and TRBJ1-3; D remains unclear. Per the germline V gene, CDR1 is SEHNR and CDR2 is FQNEAQ (reference sequence). The CDR3 extends over 15 amino acids. The V and J ends lost 5 bases and 0 bases respectively, with 11 bases between them. CDR3 nucleotide sequence: TGTGCCAGCAGCCCCTCGGCCTTCTCTGGAAACACCATATATTTT. Translating it yields CASSPSAFSGNTIYF.

The gene calls are TRBV5-1 and TRBJ2-2; TRBD1 matches at 9 bases. Per germline, CDR1 SGHRS and CDR2 YFSETQ. The CDR3 runs 17 residues. Trimming cost V 4 bases and J 5 bases; bases outside gene matches: 12. CDR3 sequence (DNA): TGCGCCAGCAGCCAAACAAGTCCCGGGACAGGGACCGGGGAGCTGTTTTTT. Translation: CASSQTSPGTGTGELFF.

The rearrangement links TRBV5-4 to TRBJ1-1; D is unclear. The CDR3 consists of 15 residues. Per the germline V gene, CDR1 is SGHNT and CDR2 is YYREEE (reference sequence). Trimming shortened V by 4 bases and J by 1 base, and 14 bases separated the two germline ends. The CDR3 loop is CASSKVGRQNTEAFF. The CDR3 DNA is TGTGCCAGCAGCAAGGTCGGACGGCAGAACACTGAAGCTTTCTTT.

The CDR3 DNA sequence: TGTGCCAGCAGCTTCGGACAGGGTGGTCATGGCTACACCTTC. As protein: CASSFGQGGHGYTF. V and J are TRBV7-9 and TRBJ1-2, with 8 bases matching TRBD1. Trimming at V came to 3 bases and at J to 6 bases, leaving 6 bases not matched to a gene. This CDR3 has 14 amino acids. From germline, CDR1 is SEHNR and CDR2 FQNEAQ (reference sequence). The whole variable domain, filled in from reference TRBV7-9 and TRBJ1-2, reads DTGVSQNPRHKITKRGQNVTFRCDPISEHNRLYWYRQTLGQGPEFLTYFQNEAQLEKSRLLSDRFSAERPKGSFSTLEIQRTEQGDSAMYLCASSFGQGGHGYTFGSGTRLTVV.

This chain uses TRBV5-6 with TRBJ1-2; 7 bases fit TRBD1. With V trimmed by 1 base and J by 5 bases, 11 bases remained unmatched. Germline V gene data show CDR1 as SGHDT and CDR2 as YYEEEE. The CDR3 extends over 16 amino acids. In DNA form, the CDR3 reads TGTGCCAGCAGCTTGTGGGGAACAGGGGATAGTTATGGCTACACCTTC. It specifies CASSLWGTGDSYGYTF.

Here the CDR3 DNA reads TGCGCCAGCAGTCATCCGGACAGGGGGGAGACCCAGTACTTC. This sequence encodes CASSHPDRGETQYF. The chain joins TRBV23-1 to TRBJ2-5; the match to TRBD1 covers 10 bases. TRBV23-1 qualifies as an ORF whose function is uncertain. This CDR3 contains 14 residues. V trimming: 3 bases; J trimming: 5 bases; junction bases outside the gene matches: 3.

J is TRBJ1-2 and V is TRBV5-1; D not certain. The germline V gene has CDR1 SGHRS and CDR2 YFSETQ. Trimming took off 4 bases at V and 5 bases at J, with 9 bases between the two ends. The CDR3 totals 12 residues. CDR3 DNA: TGCGCCAGCAGCCCTGAGAGGTATGGCTACACCTTC. It specifies CASSPERYGYTF.

This rearrangement joins TRBV7-9 to TRBJ1-1, with 8 bases matching TRBD1. The CDR3 spans 15 residues. After removal of 1 base from V and 4 bases from J, the junction contained 5 bases not matched to a gene. The V gene's germline CDR1 is SEHNR and CDR2 FQNEAQ (reference sequence). CDR3 sequence reads: CASSLGTGRTTEAFF. Written as DNA, the CDR3 is TGTGCCAGCAGCTTAGGGACAGGGAGGACCACTGAAGCTTTCTTT.

This clone was detected only a few times. DNA for the CDR3: TGCGCCAGCAGCTTGATAGGGATAGGAGAGACCCAGTACTTC. Its protein is CASSLIGIGETQYF. This sequence joins TRBV5-1 and TRBJ2-5; D is undetermined. The germline V and J ends were trimmed by 1 base and 4 bases, with 11 bases remaining between them. From germline, CDR1 is SGHRS and CDR2 YFSETQ. The length of the CDR3 is 14 residues.